These 30 T cell receptor beta chains came from one sample sequenced in a study of beta chain features in type 1 diabetes. Expressed TCRB transcripts were sequenced after all isolated RNA was converted to cDNA. Using immunoSEQ multiplex PCR, the repertoire was profiled, and TCRdb retains in-frame clones only, with some absent. The sample holds 400,000 to 450,000 clones, over 11% seen once. Sequenced sample: naive CD4+ T cells from blood. These receptors were taken from a man aged 30 to 39 in good health.

The J gene is TRBJ1-2, the V gene TRBV18; no clear D. This CDR3 is built from 13 residues. CDR1 and CDR2 from the germline V gene are KGHSH and LQKENI. V lost 2 bases, J lost 4 bases, and 8 bases lay in between. The CDR3 bases are TGTGCCAGCTCACCATCAGAAGTCTATGGCTACACCTTC. Translating gives CASSPSEVYGYTF.

This clone was seen more than once but under ten times. The chain couples TRBV9 to TRBJ1-5; D uncertain. CDR3 length equals 15 residues. Germline CDR1 reads SGDLS; CDR2 reads YYNGEE. The V end lost 0 bases, the J end lost 0 bases, and 7 bases lay between the germline ends. This CDR3 reads CASSVVSDSNQPQHF. For the CDR3, the DNA is TGTGCCAGCAGCGTAGTCAGCGATAGCAATCAGCCCCAGCATTTT.

This clone was found a few times. The rearrangement links TRBV5-5 to TRBJ2-5, with 8 bases lining up with TRBD2. Germline V CDR1 and CDR2: SGHKS, YYEKEE (reference sequence). J was trimmed by 2 bases and V by 2 bases; bases with no gene match: 5. This CDR3 is built from 15 residues. The DNA for the CDR3 is TGTGCCAGCAGCTTCTTTACTAGCGGACAAGAGACCCAGTACTTC. Its translation is CASSFFTSGQETQYF.

This clone has more than one count but fewer than ten. The chain is built from TRBV25-1 and TRBJ1-4; D remains ambiguous. The germline CDR1 and CDR2 sequences are MGHDK and SYGVNS. This CDR3 is 17 amino acids long. Trimming cost V 3 bases and J 0 bases, with 14 bases left between them. CDR3 DNA sequence: TGTGCCAGCAGTGAGACCCTCACGAGGACAACTAATGAAAAACTGTTTTTT. It codes for CASSETLTRTTNEKLFF.

This clone was seen a handful of times. The chain couples TRBV2 to TRBJ2-5; D might be TRBD1 or TRBD2, each matching 5 bases. The CDR3 loop spans 12 amino acids. V was shortened by 7 bases and J by 1 base, with 7 bases between the two germline ends. Germline-derived CDR1 and CDR2 are SNHLY and FYNNEI. In nucleotides, the CDR3 is TGTGCCAGCAATGGGGGCCAAGAGACCCAGTACTTC. This translates into CASNGGQETQYF.

This clone was picked up a small number of times. The chain recombines TRBV20-1 with TRBJ1-4; D is uncertain. V was clipped by 2 bases and J by 7 bases, with 5 bases between them. The CDR3 sequence is 11 residues long. CDR1 and CDR2 (germline): DFQATT, SNEGSKA (reference sequence). CDR3: CSARRGEKLFF. The CDR3, as DNA: TGCAGTGCTAGACGTGGTGAAAAACTGTTTTTT.

This chain links TRBV30 with TRBJ2-5; 9 nucleotides match TRBD1. The trim removed 7 bases at V and 5 bases at J, leaving 8 bases unmatched. Germline assignment: CDR1 GTSNPN and CDR2 SVGIG (reference sequence). The CDR3 is 13 residues long. CDR3 coding DNA: TGTGCCTTGAACACAGGGGGCAAGGAGACCCAGTACTTC. This codes for CALNTGGKETQYF.

There are a few counts of this clone. J is TRBJ2-7 and V is TRBV7-6; 8 bases are a match to TRBD2. This CDR3 region has 14 residues. The ends lost 5 bases at V and 3 bases at J; junction bases unmatched: 6. Looked up from germline, CDR1 is SGHVS and CDR2 is FNYEAQ. CDR3 protein: CASSLSGTSYEQYF. The DNA for the CDR3 is TGTGCCAGCAGCCTGTCCGGGACTAGCTACGAGCAGTACTTC.

The rearrangement links TRBV4-1 to TRBJ1-2; D gene unclear. The germline CDR1 and CDR2 sequences are MGHRA and YSYEKL. Trimming shortened V by 1 base and J by 6 bases, and 9 bases separated the two germline ends. This CDR3 comprises 13 residues. CDR3: CASSQAAWDGYTF. Here the CDR3 DNA reads TGCGCCAGCAGCCAAGCAGCTTGGGATGGCTACACCTTC.

Ten or more counts support this clone. This chain connects TRBV18 to TRBJ2-1, with 11 bases aligning to TRBD2. Trimming at V came to 1 base and at J to 3 bases, leaving 5 bases not matched to a gene. The germline V gene has CDR1 KGHSH and CDR2 LQKENI. The CDR3 loop spans 17 amino acids. The CDR3 loop reads CASSPRTSGPLYNEQFF. CDR3 DNA: TGTGCCAGCTCACCACGGACTAGCGGGCCTCTCTACAATGAGCAGTTCTTC.

The table lists this clone with a few counts. The chain couples TRBV4-3 to TRBJ1-1; D is ambiguous. V lost 1 base and J lost 8, with 14 bases in between. Germline CDR1 LGHNA, CDR2 YSLEER. This CDR3 has 14 residues. The CDR3 bases are TGCGCCAGCAGCCAAGTTATTGTCGAGGGCGAAGCTTTCTTT. Its protein is CASSQVIVEGEAFF.

This clone was observed a handful of times. This chain joins TRBV14 and TRBJ2-1; 8 bases match TRBD2. Germline V gene data show CDR1 as SGHDN and CDR2 as FVKESK. V trimming: 0 bases; J trimming: 11 bases; junction bases outside the gene matches: 3. This CDR3 is 13 amino acids long. CDR3: CASSQDRLAKQFF. The DNA for the CDR3 is TGTGCCAGCAGCCAAGACCGACTAGCGAAGCAGTTCTTC.

This clone came up a few times. The gene calls are TRBV5-4 and TRBJ2-7, with 10 bases lining up with TRBD2. The germline V gene has CDR1 SGHNT and CDR2 YYREEE (reference sequence). This CDR3 has 17 amino acids. V gave up 4 bases and J gave up 0 bases; unmatched junction bases: 10. CDR3 bases: TGTGCCAGCAGCCGGGGAAGGCCTAGCGGGAGCTCCTACGAGCAGTACGTC. It specifies CASSRGRPSGSSYEQYV.

This clone was counted between two and nine times. The chain joins TRBV5-6 to TRBJ2-6; no clear D gene. In germline, CDR1 is SGHDT, CDR2 YYEEEE. Trimming pared 2 bases from V and 0 bases from J, leaving 6 bases between. This CDR3 has 15 amino acids. This CDR3 is CASSFSSSGANVLTF. CDR3 nucleotides: TGTGCCAGCAGCTTCTCAAGCTCTGGGGCCAACGTCCTGACTTTC.

Only a few counts were recorded for this clone. Additional DNA sequences in this sample encode the identical CDR3. The J gene is TRBJ2-2, the V gene TRBV30; no firm D call. The germline V and J ends were trimmed by 0 bases and 5 bases, with 7 bases remaining between them. Germline V gene data show CDR1 as GTSNPN and CDR2 as SVGIG (reference sequence). The CDR3 contains 13 residues. CDR3 residues: CAWSVRRTGELFF. The CDR3 DNA reads as TGTGCCTGGAGTGTACGAAGGACCGGGGAGCTGTTTTTT.

V is TRBV12-5 and J is TRBJ1-2; D not resolved. CDR3 length: 14 amino acids. With 7 bases removed from V and 4 bases from J, the gap between germline ends came to 16 bases. CDR1 LGHNT and CDR2 FRNRAP come from the germline V gene. CDR3 region: CASAIQSGVYGYTF. CDR3 DNA sequence: TGTGCTAGTGCCATACAGTCGGGTGTCTATGGCTACACCTTC.

This clone was observed a handful of times. The chain combines TRBV5-6 with TRBJ2-3; D is uncertain. The V gene lost 1 base and the J gene lost 2 bases, with 5 bases spanning the gap. This CDR3 spans 13 amino acids. CDR1 and CDR2 (germline): SGHDT, YYEEEE. The CDR3 loop is CASSLRVTDTQYF. CDR3 DNA sequence: TGTGCCAGCAGCTTGAGGGTCACAGATACGCAGTATTTT.

This clone has only a few counts. The chain has TRBV7-2 and TRBJ2-7, with 9 bases matching TRBD2. The J segment lost 7 bases and the V segment lost 2 bases, leaving 9 bases of the junction unmatched. This CDR3 contains 15 residues. Germline V lookup: CDR1 SGHTA, CDR2 FQGNSA. CDR3 nucleotides: TGTGCCAGCAGCTTACGTGCTAGCGGGGAGGGAGAGCAGTACGTC. It encodes CASSLRASGEGEQYV.

The chain employs TRBV7-2 and TRBJ2-7; D is ambiguous. This CDR3 has 14 amino acids. Germline V gene data show CDR1 as SGHTA and CDR2 as FQGNSA. The V and J ends lost 1 base and 0 bases respectively, with 7 bases between them. CDR3 DNA sequence: TGTGCCAGCAGCTTAGGGCTAGTCTCCTACGAGCAGTACGTC. Translating it yields CASSLGLVSYEQYV.

This clone has a handful of counts. The chain carries TRBV4-3 and TRBJ2-2; D remains ambiguous. The CDR3 has 12 amino acids. Germline V CDR1 and CDR2: LGHNA, YSLEER. Trimming removed 4 bases from V and 4 bases from J, with 4 bases in between. For the CDR3, the DNA is TGCGCCAGCAGCCTGAGCACCGGGGAGCTGTTTTTT. It codes for CASSLSTGELFF.

The chain links TRBV27 to TRBJ1-5; 9 bases match TRBD1. Germline V CDR1 and CDR2: MNHEY, SMNVEV (reference sequence). J gave up 6 bases and V 5 bases, and 8 bases lay outside the gene matches. CDR3 length: 15 amino acids. As DNA, the CDR3 is TGTGCCAGCAGTCAGGACAGGGGAGGGAGTCAGCCCCAGCATTTT. Its protein is CASSQDRGGSQPQHF.

A few counts support this clone. The chain carries TRBV5-1 and TRBJ2-1, with TRBD2 matching 9 bases. With V trimmed by 4 bases and J by 1 base, 9 bases remained unmatched. Per the germline V gene, CDR1 is SGHRS and CDR2 is YFSETQ. CDR3 size: 17 residues. The CDR3 DNA is TGCGCCAGCAGCACCGCTAGCGGGGCCCCTTCCTACAATGAGCAGTTCTTC. Amino acid sequence: CASSTASGAPSYNEQFF. The full variable domain, in which reference TRBV5-1 and TRBJ2-1 provide the parts outside the CDR3, is KAGVTQTPRYLIKTRGQQVTLSCSPISGHRSVSWYQQTPGQGLQFLFEYFSETQRNKGNFPGRFSGRQFSNSRSEMNVSTLELGDSALYLCASSTASGAPSYNEQFFGPGTRLTVL.

In this sample, this clone turned up a few times. The chain is built from TRBV30 and TRBJ2-7; TRBD1 agrees at 7 bases. Per the germline V gene, CDR1 is GTSNPN and CDR2 is SVGIG (reference sequence). Unmatched junction bases numbered 4, after V lost 2 bases and J lost 6 bases. This CDR3 is built from 12 residues. The chain's CDR3 is CAWSPTGVEQYV. The CDR3 coding sequence is TGTGCCTGGAGTCCTACAGGGGTCGAGCAGTACGTC.

This clone was detected only a few times. Other DNA variants within this sample encode the same CDR3. J is TRBJ1-5 and V is TRBV7-2; D perhaps matches TRBD1 (6 bases). Trimming took 5 bases from V and 0 from J, leaving 11 bases between them. The CDR3 runs to 15 residues. Germline V gene sequence: CDR1 SGHTA, CDR2 FQGNSA. The DNA of the CDR3 is TGTGCCAGCAGCCTGCAGGGGCTTAGCAATCAGCCCCAGCATTTT. This codes for CASSLQGLSNQPQHF.

The rearrangement links TRBV27 to TRBJ2-5; no clear D gene. Germline V gene sequence: CDR1 MNHEY, CDR2 SMNVEV (reference sequence). The CDR3 has 14 residues. With 8 bases removed from V and 0 bases from J, the gap between germline ends came to 13 bases. CDR3 bases: TGTGCCAGCGCTGAGCTAGGCCACCAAGAGACCCAGTACTTC. Protein sequence: CASAELGHQETQYF.

The gene calls are TRBV10-3 and TRBJ2-5; D uncertain. The J call may be mistaken, given a closer DNA end match to TRBJ2-7. CDR1 ENHRY and CDR2 SYGVKD come from the germline V gene. The CDR3 is 12 residues long. Written as DNA, the CDR3 is TGTGCCATCAGCGAGAACCAATACGAGCAGTACTTC. The encoded protein is CAISENQYEQYF.

This chain joins TRBV7-9 and TRBJ2-3; D is unresolved. The CDR3 is 14 residues long. Per the germline V gene, CDR1 is SEHNR and CDR2 is FQNEAQ (reference sequence). Trimming cost V 2 bases and J 3 bases, with 9 bases left between them. As DNA, the CDR3 is TGTGCCAGCAGCTTATTAGGCGCTACAGATACGCAGTATTTT. This codes for CASSLLGATDTQYF.

This clone has more than one count but fewer than ten. The gene calls are TRBV9 and TRBJ2-7, with no clear D. The CDR3 contains 14 residues. V lost 3 bases to trimming and J lost 0 bases, with 10 bases between them. Per the germline V gene, CDR1 is SGDLS and CDR2 is YYNGEE. The CDR3 here is CASSAEESSYEQYF. The CDR3 DNA reads TGTGCCAGCAGCGCAGAAGAGAGCTCCTACGAGCAGTACTTC.

The chain joins TRBV7-8 to TRBJ1-1; TRBD1 is a possible D gene (6 bases). Germline V gene data show CDR1 as SGHVS and CDR2 as FQNEAQ. The CDR3 has 16 amino acids. Between the trimmed V and J ends, which lost 1 base and 2 bases, there was a span of 14 bases. The CDR3 protein is CASSLVVGGRNTEAFF. In DNA form, the CDR3 reads TGTGCCAGCAGCTTAGTGGTGGGGGGCAGAAACACTGAAGCTTTCTTT. The entire variable domain, with the rest obtained from reference TRBV7-8 and TRBJ1-1, is as follows: GAGVSQSPRYKVAKRGQDVALRCDPISGHVSLFWYQQALGQGPEFLTYFQNEAQLDKSGLPSDRFFAERPEGSVSTLKIQRTQQEDSAVYLCASSLVVGGRNTEAFFGQGTRLTVV.

The gene calls are TRBV9 and TRBJ1-2; a weak D match, TRBD1 (5 bases). V lost 0 bases and J 2 bases, leaving 8 bases between the germline ends. Germline-derived CDR1 and CDR2 are SGDLS and YYNGEE. This CDR3 contains 14 residues. This chain's CDR3 is CASSVGWDNYGYTF. CDR3 DNA sequence: TGTGCCAGCAGCGTAGGTTGGGACAACTATGGCTACACCTTC.